The subject of this entry is one T cell receptor (beta chain). The data originate from a study of blood T cells in healthy people across ages. CDR1 is SGHKS and CDR2 is YYEKEE in the germline V gene (reference sequence). This CDR3 has 16 amino acids. Deletions cut 6 bases from V and 7 bases from J, with 26 bases between. Next came a second PCR, run for about 7 to 12 cycles, which used a sample-barcoded 5' primer along with a J-beta primer mix. TCRdb re-called the 5' RACE reads with MiXCR, one entry per CDR3 protein. The table includes hundreds of thousands of distinct CDR3 sequences, approximately 44% detected once.

The TCR originated in a man in his sixties in good health. The genes are TRBV5-5 and TRBJ2-7, with D perhaps TRBD1 (6 bases). Sequencing was carried out using blood. The CDR3 sequence is CASTQGQGSSYNEQYF. The CDR3 bases are TGTGCCAGCACCCAAGGTCAGGGGAGCTCCTACAATGAGCAGTACTTC.